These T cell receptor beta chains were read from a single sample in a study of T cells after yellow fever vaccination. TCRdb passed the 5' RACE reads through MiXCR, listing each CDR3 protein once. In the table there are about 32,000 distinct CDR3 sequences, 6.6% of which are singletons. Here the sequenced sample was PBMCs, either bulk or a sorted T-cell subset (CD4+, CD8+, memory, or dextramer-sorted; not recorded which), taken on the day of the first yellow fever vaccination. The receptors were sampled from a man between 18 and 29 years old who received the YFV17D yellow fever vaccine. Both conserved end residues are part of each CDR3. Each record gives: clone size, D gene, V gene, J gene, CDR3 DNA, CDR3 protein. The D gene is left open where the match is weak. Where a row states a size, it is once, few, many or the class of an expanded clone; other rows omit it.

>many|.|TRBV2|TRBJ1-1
TGTGCCAGCAGCCTCCAGGGGGAAGCTTTCTTT
CASSLQGEAFF
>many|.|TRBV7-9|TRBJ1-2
TGTGCCAGCAGCTTAGATGTCTGGGGGCGAGTTTTAAAAGGCTACACCTTC
CASSLDVWGRVLKGYTF
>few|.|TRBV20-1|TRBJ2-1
TGCAGTGCCAGGGTGGGGTCCTACTACAATGAGCAGTTCTTC
CSARVGSYYNEQFF
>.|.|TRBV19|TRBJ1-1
TGTGCCAGTCTGAAGAGCACTGAAGCTTTCTTT
CASLKSTEAFF
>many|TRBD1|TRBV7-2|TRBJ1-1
TGTGCCAGCAGACAGGGGATGAACACTGAAGCTTTCTTT
CASRQGMNTEAFF
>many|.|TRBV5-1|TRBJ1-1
TGCGCCAGCAGCACCCAGGGTGGCGCCACTGAAGCTTTCTTT
CASSTQGGATEAFF
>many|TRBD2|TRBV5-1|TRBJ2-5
TGCGCCAGCAGCCCCGGGACTAGCGGGGCCCAAGAGACCCAGTACTTC
CASSPGTSGAQETQYF
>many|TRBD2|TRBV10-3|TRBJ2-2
TGTGCCACTCTTTCGGGACTAGCGGGGGGCACCGGGGAGCTGTTTTTT
CATLSGLAGGTGELFF
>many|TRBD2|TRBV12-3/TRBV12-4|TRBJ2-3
TGTGCCAGCAGTTTAACCGCGGGGGTTAACACAGATACGCAGTATTTT
CASSLTAGVNTDTQYF
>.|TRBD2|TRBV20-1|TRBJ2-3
TGCTGCAGTGCTGCAGACAGCGGGGGGGCGGGAGATACGCAGTATTTT
CCSAADSGGAGDTQYF
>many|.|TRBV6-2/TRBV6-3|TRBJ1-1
TGTGCCAGCAGTTACGTCGACTTTAAAGCTTTCTTT
CASSYVDFKAFF
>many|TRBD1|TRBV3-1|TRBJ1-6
TGTGCCAGCAGCGGAACAGGGGGCTTTTCTAATTCACCCCTCCACTTT
CASSGTGGFSNSPLHF
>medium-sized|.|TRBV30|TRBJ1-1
TGTGCCTGGGATGAGGGTCGGACTGAAGCTTTCTTT
CAWDEGRTEAFF
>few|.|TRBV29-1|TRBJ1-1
TGCAGCGTTGCAACAGGTCGCACTGAAGCTTTCTTT
CSVATGRTEAFF
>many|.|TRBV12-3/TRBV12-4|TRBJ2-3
TGTGCCAGCAGCACAGGGCAAGATACGCAGTATTTT
CASSTGQDTQYF
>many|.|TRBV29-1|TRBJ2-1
TGCAGCGTTGAAGAGCTCTTCGAGCAGTTCTTC
CSVEELFEQFF
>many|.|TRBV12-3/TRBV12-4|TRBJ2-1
TGTGCCAGCAGTCAAACCCTACGAGGATACAATGAGCAGTTCTTC
CASSQTLRGYNEQFF
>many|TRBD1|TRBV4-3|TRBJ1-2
TGCGCCAGCAGCCGCTTCACAGGGGGGGACTATGGCTACACCTTC
CASSRFTGGDYGYTF
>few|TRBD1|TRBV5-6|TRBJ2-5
TGTGCCAGCAGCTTGGGTCAGGGGGCAGAGACCCAGTACTTC
CASSLGQGAETQYF
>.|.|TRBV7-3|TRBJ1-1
TGTGCCAGCAGCTTGTTCCAGAACACTGAAGCTTTCTTT
CASSLFQNTEAFF
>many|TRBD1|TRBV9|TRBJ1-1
TGTGCCAGCAGCCCGTGGACAGGGCGAAGTAACACTGAAGCTTTCTTT
CASSPWTGRSNTEAFF
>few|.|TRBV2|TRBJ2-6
TGTGCCAGCAGTCCCAGGTGGAGCTCTGGGGCCAACGTCCTGACTTTC
CASSPRWSSGANVLTF
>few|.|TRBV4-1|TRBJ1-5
TGCGCCAGCAGCCAAGATTGGATTAGCAATCAGCCCCAGCATTTT
CASSQDWISNQPQHF
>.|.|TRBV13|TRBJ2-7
TGTGCCAGCGCCTCGTCGGACCGGCTTATTAACGAGCAGTACTTC
CASASSDRLINEQYF
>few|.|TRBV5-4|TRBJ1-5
TGTGCCAGCAGCTTGAGTGGCAGCAATCAGCCCCAGCATTTT
CASSLSGSNQPQHF
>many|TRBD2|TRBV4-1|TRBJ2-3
TGCGCCAGCAGCCAGAGGACTAGCGGGGTGGGGATAGATACGCAGTATTTT
CASSQRTSGVGIDTQYF
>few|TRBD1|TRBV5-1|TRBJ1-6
TGCGCCAGCAGCTTGGGTCCAGGGGGCGGAGGAACACCCCTCCACTTT
CASSLGPGGGGTPLHF
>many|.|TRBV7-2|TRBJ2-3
TGTGCCAGCAGCTTGGAAAGGTCAGATACGCAGTATTTT
CASSLERSDTQYF
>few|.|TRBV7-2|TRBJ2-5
TGTGCCAGCAGCTTAGGCCCGCCGGCCCCACAAGAGACCCAGTACTTC
CASSLGPPAPQETQYF
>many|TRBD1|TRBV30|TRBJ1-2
TGTGCCTGGAGCGCCGGACAGGGGGGAGGCTACACCTTC
CAWSAGQGGGYTF
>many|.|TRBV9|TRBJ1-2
TGTGCCAGCAGCATACAAACGGGGGGCTACACCTTC
CASSIQTGGYTF
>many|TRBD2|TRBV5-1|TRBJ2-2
TGCGCCAGCAGCTTGGATACTAGCGGGGGAGACACCGGGGAGCTGTTTTTT
CASSLDTSGGDTGELFF
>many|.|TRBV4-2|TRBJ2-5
TGTGCCAGCAGCCCTTACGGCAGGGATCAAGAGACCCAGTACTTC
CASSPYGRDQETQYF
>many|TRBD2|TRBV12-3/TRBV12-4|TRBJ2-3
TGTGCCAGCACCCTAGCGGCCTTTCCCGTTACGCAGTATTTT
CASTLAAFPVTQYF
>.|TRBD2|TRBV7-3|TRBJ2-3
TGTGCCAGCAGCTTAACCCGACCCGGGACTAGCGGGGGGAGCACAGATACGCAGTATTTT
CASSLTRPGTSGGSTDTQYF
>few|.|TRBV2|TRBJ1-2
TGTGCCAGCAGTGGGACAGTGTATGGCTACACCTTC
CASSGTVYGYTF
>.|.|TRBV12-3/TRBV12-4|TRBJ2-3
TGTGCCAGCAGTTGGGGATGGGGGGAAGATACGCAGTATTTT
CASSWGWGEDTQYF
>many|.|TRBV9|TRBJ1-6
TGTGCCAGCAGCCCCTCGTTTCAGGGAGGCCGATATAATTCACCCCTCCACTTT
CASSPSFQGGRYNSPLHF
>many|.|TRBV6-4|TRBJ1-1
TGTGCCAGCAAAGCACAGGAGGAAGGGGCCGCTGAAGCTTTCTTT
CASKAQEEGAAEAFF
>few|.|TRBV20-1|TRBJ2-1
TGCAGTGCTAGCCCCGAGACAGGGAGGTCCTACAATGAGCAGTTCTTC
CSASPETGRSYNEQFF
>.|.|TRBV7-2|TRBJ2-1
TGTGCCAGCAATGTTGCTGGGGGTAAGAGCTCCTACAATGAGCAGTTCTTC
CASNVAGGKSSYNEQFF
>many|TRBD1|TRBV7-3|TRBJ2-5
TGTGCCAGCAGCTTGACGGGGACAGGGCAAGAGACCCAGTACTTC
CASSLTGTGQETQYF
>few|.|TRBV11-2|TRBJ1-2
TGTGCCAGCAGTCCCGGGACGGATTATGGCTACACCTTC
CASSPGTDYGYTF
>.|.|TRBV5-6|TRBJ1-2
TGTGCCAGCAGCCCCCGACCGGAATACACTAACTATGGCTACACCTTC
CASSPRPEYTNYGYTF
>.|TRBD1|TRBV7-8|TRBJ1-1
TGTGCCAGCAGCTCTCGGACAGGGGGAGTCATGGAAGCTTTCTTT
CASSSRTGGVMEAFF